This T cell receptor (beta chain) was found in a study of T cells in Graves' hyperthyroidism and ophthalmopathy. Across the study: Sampling of peripheral blood happened at initial diagnosis, prior to any treatment. General observations from the study: Also found in blood were most expanded thyroid clonotypes above 0.001.

The TCR beta CDR3 regions underwent amplification using RNA transcripts as the source. TCR CDR3 underwent first-round RT-PCR with the HTBI primer set. TCRdb reprocessed the multiplex PCR reads via MiXCR and lists one record per CDR3 protein. The table has roughly 350,000 distinct CDR3 sequences, approximately 13% seen once. V lost 5 bases, J lost 8 bases, and 10 bases lay in between. Germline V CDR1 and CDR2: SGHAT, FQNNGV. This CDR3 has 12 amino acids. This clonotype occurred many times. Its antigen remains unidentified. Exclusion of patients followed from uncontrolled infection, other autoimmune disease, pregnancy or lactation. PBMCs were sourced from roughly 9.7 ml fresh peripheral blood.

The receptor comes from a woman in her 30s with Graves' hyperthyroidism. The specimen sequenced was blood. The chain joins TRBV11-2 to TRBJ2-1; the D call may be TRBD1 or TRBD2 (7 bases each). This chain's CDR3 is CASSQGGYEQFF. As DNA, the CDR3 is TGTGCCAGCAGCCAGGGGGGGTATGAGCAGTTCTTC.